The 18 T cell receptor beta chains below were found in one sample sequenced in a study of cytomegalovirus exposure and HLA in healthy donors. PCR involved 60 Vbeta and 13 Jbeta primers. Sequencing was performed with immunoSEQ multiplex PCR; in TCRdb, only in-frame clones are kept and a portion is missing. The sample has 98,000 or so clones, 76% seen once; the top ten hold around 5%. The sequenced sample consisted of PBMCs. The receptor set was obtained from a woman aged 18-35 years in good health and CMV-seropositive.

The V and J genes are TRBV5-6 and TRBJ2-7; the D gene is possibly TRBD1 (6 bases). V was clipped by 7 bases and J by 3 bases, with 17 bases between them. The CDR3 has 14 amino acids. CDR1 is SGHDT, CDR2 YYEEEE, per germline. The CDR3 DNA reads TGTGCCAGCCACTTACAGGGATCCAACTACGAGCAGTACTTC. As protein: CASHLQGSNYEQYF.

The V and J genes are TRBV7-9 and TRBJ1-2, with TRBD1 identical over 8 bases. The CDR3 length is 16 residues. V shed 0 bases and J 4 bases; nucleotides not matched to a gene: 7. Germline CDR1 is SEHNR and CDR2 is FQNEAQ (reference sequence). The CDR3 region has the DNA TGTGCCAGCAGCTTAGCGACAGGGGTGGACGCCTATGGCTACACCTTC. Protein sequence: CASSLATGVDAYGYTF.

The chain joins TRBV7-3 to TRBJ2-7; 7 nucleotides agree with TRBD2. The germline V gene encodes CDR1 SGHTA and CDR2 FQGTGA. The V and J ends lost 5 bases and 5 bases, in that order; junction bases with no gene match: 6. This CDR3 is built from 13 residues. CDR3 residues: CASSMGGLDEQYF. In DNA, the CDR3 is TGTGCCAGCAGCATGGGGGGGTTAGACGAGCAGTACTTC.

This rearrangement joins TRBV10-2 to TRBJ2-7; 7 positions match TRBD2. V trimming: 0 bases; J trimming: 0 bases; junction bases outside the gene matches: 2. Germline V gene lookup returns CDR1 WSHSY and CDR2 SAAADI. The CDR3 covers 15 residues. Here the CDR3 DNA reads TGCGCCAGCAGTGAGTCCTCTAGCGGCTCCTACGAGCAGTACTTC. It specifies CASSESSSGSYEQYF.

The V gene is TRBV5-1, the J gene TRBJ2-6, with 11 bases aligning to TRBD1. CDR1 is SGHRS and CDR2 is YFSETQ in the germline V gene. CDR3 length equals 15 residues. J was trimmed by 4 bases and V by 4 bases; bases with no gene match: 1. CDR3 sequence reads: CASSGQGAGANVLTF. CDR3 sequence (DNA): TGCGCCAGCAGCGGACAGGGGGCCGGGGCCAACGTCCTGACTTTC. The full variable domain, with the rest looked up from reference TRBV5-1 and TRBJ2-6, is KAGVTQTPRYLIKTRGQQVTLSCSPISGHRSVSWYQQTPGQGLQFLFEYFSETQRNKGNFPGRFSGRQFSNSRSEMNVSTLELGDSALYLCASSGQGAGANVLTFGAGSRLTVL.

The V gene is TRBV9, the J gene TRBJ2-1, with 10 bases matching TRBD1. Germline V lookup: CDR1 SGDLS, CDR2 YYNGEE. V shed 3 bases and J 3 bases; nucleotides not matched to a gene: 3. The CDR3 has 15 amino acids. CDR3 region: CASSAGTGDYNEQFF. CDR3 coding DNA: TGTGCCAGCAGCGCCGGGACAGGGGACTACAATGAGCAGTTCTTC. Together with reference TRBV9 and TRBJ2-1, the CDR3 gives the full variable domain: DSGVTQTPKHLITATGQRVTLRCSPRSGDLSVYWYQQSLDQGLQFLIQYYNGEERAKGNILERFSAQQFPDLHSELNLSSLELGDSALYFCASSAGTGDYNEQFFGPGTRLTVL.

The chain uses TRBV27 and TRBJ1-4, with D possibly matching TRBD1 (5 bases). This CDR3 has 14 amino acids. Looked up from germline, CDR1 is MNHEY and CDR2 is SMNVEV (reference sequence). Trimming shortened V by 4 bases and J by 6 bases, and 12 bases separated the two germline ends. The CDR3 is CASSSSGGDEKLFF. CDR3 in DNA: TGTGCCAGCAGTTCGTCGGGAGGGGATGAAAAACTGTTTTTT.

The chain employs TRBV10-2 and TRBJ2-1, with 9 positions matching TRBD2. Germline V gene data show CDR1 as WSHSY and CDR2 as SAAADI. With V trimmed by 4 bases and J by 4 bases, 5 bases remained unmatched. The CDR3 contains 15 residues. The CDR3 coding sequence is TGCGCCAGCAGTGCGGCGGGAGGGCCTTACAATGAGCAGTTCTTC. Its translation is CASSAAGGPYNEQFF.

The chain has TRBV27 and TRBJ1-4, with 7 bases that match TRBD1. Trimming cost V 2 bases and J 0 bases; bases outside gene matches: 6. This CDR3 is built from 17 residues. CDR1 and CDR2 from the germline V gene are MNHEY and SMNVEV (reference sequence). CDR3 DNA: TGTGCCAGCAGTTTACAGGGGGGATTCGCAACTAATGAAAAACTGTTTTTT. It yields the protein CASSLQGGFATNEKLFF.

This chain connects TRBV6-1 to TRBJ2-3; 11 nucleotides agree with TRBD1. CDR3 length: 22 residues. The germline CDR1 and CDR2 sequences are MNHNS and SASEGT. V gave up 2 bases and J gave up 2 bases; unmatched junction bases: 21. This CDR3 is CASSETSFRTGGRAGVTDTQYF. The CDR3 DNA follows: TGTGCCAGCAGTGAAACCTCGTTTCGGACAGGGGGCAGGGCGGGAGTCACAGATACGCAGTATTTT.

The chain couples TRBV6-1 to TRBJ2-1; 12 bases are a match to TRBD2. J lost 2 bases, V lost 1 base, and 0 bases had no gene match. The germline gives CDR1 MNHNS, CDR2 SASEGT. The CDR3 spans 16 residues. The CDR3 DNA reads TGTGCCAGCAGTGAAGGACTAGCGGGAGCCTACAATGAGCAGTTCTTC. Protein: CASSEGLAGAYNEQFF.

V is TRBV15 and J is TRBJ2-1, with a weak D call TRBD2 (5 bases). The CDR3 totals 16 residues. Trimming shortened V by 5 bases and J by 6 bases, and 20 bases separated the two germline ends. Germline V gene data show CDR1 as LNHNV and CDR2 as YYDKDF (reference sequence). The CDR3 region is CATSPRTSASGNEQFF. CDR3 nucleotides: TGTGCCACCAGCCCCCGGACTTCGGCTTCGGGCAATGAGCAGTTCTTC.

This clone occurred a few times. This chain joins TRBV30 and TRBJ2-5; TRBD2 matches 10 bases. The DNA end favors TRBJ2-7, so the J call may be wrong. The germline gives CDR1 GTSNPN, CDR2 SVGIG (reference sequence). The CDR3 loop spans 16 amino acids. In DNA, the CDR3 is TGTGCCTGGAGTCCACTAACTAGCGGGGTTCCCTACGAGCAGTACTTC. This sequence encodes CAWSPLTSGVPYEQYF.

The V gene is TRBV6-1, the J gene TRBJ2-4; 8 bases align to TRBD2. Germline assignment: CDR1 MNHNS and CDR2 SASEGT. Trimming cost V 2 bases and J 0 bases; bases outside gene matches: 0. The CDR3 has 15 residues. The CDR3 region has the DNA TGTGCCAGCAGTGAACTAGCGGGAGCCAAAAACATTCAGTACTTC. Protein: CASSELAGAKNIQYF.

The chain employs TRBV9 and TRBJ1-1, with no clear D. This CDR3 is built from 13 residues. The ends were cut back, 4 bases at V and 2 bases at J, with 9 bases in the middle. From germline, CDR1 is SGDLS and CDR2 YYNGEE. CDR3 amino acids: CASSNRGNTEAFF. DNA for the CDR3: TGTGCCAGCAGCAACCGGGGTAACACTGAAGCTTTCTTT.

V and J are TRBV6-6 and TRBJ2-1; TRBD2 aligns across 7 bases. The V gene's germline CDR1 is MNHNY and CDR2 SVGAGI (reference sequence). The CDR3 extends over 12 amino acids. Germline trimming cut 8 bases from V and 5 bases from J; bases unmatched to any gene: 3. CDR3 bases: TGTGCCAGCCTGGGGACTAACAATGAGCAGTTCTTC. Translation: CASLGTNNEQFF.

The CDR3 protein is CASSFLVGTQGETQYF. The CDR3 DNA is TGCGCCAGCAGCTTTCTGGTCGGGACTCAAGGGGAGACCCAGTACTTC. The chain joins TRBV5-1 to TRBJ2-5; a weak D match, TRBD2 (6 bases). V lost 2 bases and J lost 5, with 19 bases in between. This CDR3 spans 16 amino acids. Germline-derived CDR1 and CDR2 are SGHRS and YFSETQ. Full variable domain (missing parts from reference TRBV5-1 and TRBJ2-5): KAGVTQTPRYLIKTRGQQVTLSCSPISGHRSVSWYQQTPGQGLQFLFEYFSETQRNKGNFPGRFSGRQFSNSRSEMNVSTLELGDSALYLCASSFLVGTQGETQYFGPGTRLLVL.

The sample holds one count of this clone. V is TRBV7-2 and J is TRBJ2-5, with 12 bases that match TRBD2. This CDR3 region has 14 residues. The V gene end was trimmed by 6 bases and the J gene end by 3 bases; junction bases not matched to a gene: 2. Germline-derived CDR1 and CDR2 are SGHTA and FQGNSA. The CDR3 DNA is TGTGCCAGCAGTAGGACTAGCGGGAAAGAGACCCAGTACTTC. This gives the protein CASSRTSGKETQYF.